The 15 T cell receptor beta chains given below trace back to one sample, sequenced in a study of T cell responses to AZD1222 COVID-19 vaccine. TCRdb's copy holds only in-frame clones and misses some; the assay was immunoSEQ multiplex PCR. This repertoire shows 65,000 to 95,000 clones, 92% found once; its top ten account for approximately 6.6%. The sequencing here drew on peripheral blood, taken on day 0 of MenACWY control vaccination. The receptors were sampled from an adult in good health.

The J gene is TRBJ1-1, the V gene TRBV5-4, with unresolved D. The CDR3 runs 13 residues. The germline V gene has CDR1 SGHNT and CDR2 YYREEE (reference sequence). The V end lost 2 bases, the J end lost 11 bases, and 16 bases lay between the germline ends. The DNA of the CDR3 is TGTGCCAGCAGCTTTGGGCAGATCGGGGAGGCTTTCTTT. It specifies CASSFGQIGEAFF.

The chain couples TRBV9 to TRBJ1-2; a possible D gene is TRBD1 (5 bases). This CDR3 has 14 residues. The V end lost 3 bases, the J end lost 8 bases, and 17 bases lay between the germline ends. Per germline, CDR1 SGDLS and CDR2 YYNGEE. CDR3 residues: CASSGRDQRGGYTF. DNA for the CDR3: TGTGCCAGCAGCGGCCGGGACCAACGAGGGGGCTACACCTTC.

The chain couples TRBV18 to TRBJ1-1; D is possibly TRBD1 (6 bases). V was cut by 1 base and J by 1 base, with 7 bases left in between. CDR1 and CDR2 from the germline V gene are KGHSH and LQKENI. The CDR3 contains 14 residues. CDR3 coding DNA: TGTGCCAGCTCACCACAGGGGGAGAACACTGAAGCTTTCTTT. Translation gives CASSPQGENTEAFF.

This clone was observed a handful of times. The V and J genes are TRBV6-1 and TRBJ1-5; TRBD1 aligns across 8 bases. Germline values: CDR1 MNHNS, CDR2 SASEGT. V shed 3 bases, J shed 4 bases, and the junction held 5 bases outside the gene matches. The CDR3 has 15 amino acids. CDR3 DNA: TGTGCCAGCAGTGAGCAGGACAGGGCGAATCAGCCCCAGCATTTT. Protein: CASSEQDRANQPQHF.

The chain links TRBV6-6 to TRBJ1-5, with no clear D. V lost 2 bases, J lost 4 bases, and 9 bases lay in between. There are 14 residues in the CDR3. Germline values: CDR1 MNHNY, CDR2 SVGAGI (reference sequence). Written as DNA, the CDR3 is TGTGCCAGCAGTTACGAGACTTCGAATCAGCCCCAGCATTTT. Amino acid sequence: CASSYETSNQPQHF.

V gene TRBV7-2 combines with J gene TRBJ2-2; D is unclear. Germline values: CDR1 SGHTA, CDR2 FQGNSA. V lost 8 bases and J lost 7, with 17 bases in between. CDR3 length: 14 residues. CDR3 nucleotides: TGTGCCAGCCTTCCGGGCGTATTGGGCGGGGAGCTGTTTTTT. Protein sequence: CASLPGVLGGELFF.

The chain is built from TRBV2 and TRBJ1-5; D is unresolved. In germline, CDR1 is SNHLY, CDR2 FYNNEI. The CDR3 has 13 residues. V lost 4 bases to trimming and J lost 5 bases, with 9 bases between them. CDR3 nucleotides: TGTGCCAGCAGTGTTGGCCTCCATCAGCCCCAGCATTTT. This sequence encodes CASSVGLHQPQHF.

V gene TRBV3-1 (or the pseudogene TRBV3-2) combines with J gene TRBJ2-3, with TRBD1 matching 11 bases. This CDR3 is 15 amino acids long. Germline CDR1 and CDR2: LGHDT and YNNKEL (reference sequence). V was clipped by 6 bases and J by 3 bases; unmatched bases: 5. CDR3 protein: CASSWTGGGTDTQYF. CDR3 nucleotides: TGTGCCAGCAGTTGGACAGGGGGCGGAACAGATACGCAGTATTTT.

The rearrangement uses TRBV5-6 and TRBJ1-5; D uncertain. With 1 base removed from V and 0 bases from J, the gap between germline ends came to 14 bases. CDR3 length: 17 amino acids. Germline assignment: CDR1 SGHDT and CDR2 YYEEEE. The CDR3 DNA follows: TGTGCCAGCAGCTTGCGAGGAAAGGCGCCTAGCAATCAGCCCCAGCATTTT. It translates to CASSLRGKAPSNQPQHF.

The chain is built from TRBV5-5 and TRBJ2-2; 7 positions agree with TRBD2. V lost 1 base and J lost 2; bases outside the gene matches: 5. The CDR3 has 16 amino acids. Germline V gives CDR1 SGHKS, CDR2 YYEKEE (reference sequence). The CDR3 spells CASSLSLAANTGELFF. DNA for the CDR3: TGTGCCAGCAGCTTGAGCCTAGCGGCAAACACCGGGGAGCTGTTTTTT.

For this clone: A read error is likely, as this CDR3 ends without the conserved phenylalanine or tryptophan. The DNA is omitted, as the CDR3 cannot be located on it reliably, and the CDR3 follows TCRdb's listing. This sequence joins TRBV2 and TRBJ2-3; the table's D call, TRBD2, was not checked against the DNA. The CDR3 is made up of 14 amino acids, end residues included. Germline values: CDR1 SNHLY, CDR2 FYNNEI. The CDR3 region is CASSEVDLAGACSI.

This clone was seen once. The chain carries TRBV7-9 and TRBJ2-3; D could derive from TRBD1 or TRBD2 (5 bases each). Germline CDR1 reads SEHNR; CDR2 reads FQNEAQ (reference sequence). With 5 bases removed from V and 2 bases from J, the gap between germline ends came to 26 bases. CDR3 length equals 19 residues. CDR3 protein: CASSRRVGTTVRHTDTQYF. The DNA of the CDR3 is TGTGCCAGCAGCCGCCGGGTGGGGACCACGGTAAGACACACAGATACGCAGTATTTT. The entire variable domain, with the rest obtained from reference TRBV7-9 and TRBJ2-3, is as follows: DTGVSQNPRHKITKRGQNVTFRCDPISEHNRLYWYRQTLGQGPEFLTYFQNEAQLEKSRLLSDRFSAERPKGSFSTLEIQRTEQGDSAMYLCASSRRVGTTVRHTDTQYFGPGTRLTVL.

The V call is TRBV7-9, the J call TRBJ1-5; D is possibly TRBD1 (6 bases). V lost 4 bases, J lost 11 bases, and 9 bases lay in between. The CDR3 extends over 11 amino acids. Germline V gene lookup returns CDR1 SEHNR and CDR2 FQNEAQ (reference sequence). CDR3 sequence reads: CASSSDSSQHF. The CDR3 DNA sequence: TGTGCCAGCAGCTCGGACAGTTCCCAGCATTTT.

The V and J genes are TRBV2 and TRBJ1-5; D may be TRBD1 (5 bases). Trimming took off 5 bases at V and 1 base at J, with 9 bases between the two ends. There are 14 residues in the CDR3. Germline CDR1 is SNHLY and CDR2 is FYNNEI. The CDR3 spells CASSQTGSNQPQHF. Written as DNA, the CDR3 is TGTGCCAGCAGTCAAACAGGAAGCAATCAGCCCCAGCATTTT.

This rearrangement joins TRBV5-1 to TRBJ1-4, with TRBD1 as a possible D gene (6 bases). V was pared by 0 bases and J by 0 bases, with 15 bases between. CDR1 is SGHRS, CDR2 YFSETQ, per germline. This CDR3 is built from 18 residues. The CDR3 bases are TGCGCCAGCAGCTTGGTTATGGCGGGACATCCAACTAATGAAAAACTGTTTTTT. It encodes CASSLVMAGHPTNEKLFF.